This TCR beta chain stems from a study of PD-L1 blockade in urothelial cancer. Each PCR had synthetic TCR analog templates added to it as a spike-in. Libraries were prepared by immunoSEQ multiplex PCR; TCRdb keeps only in-frame clonotypes and omits some of them. The sample gives more than 65,000 clones, 87% of which show up once; roughly 6.1% is in the top ten. Unmatched junction bases numbered 3, after V lost 4 bases and J lost 1 base. The germline gives CDR1 SGHTA, CDR2 FQGNSA. This CDR3 contains 15 residues. The clonotype originates from a woman in her 70s with urothelial cancer. The sample in question was PBMCs, obtained around atezolizumab (anti-PD-L1) treatment. The gene calls are TRBV7-2 and TRBJ2-5; 10 bases line up with TRBD2. CDR3: CASSSGLAVQETQYF. CDR3 sequence (DNA): TGTGCCAGCAGCTCCGGACTAGCGGTCCAAGAGACCCAGTACTTC.